This T cell receptor (beta chain) originates from a study of pediatric ulcerative colitis. Each sample received Survey-level depth of up to 500,000 reads. Some clones are missing from TCRdb's copy, which holds only in-frame ones; the method was immunoSEQ multiplex PCR. The sample yields 20,000 to 30,000 clones, roughly 71% seen once. Study results and caveats: No controls had the two rectal clonotypes shared by ulcerative colitis patients. Rectal repertoires separated controls, mild-moderate and acute severe colitis.

Rectal tissue came from one to two pinch biopsies taken at colonoscopy. Notes on this clone: The antigen is unknown.

This CDR3 is built from 13 residues. V shed 4 bases, J shed 4 bases, and the junction held 6 bases outside the gene matches. Germline values: CDR1 GTSNPN, CDR2 SVGIG (reference sequence). This TCR derives from a boy aged 10-17 years with severe ulcerative colitis. Specimen: gut tissue. The chain combines TRBV30 with TRBJ1-1; 7 nucleotides line up with TRBD1. Written as DNA, the CDR3 is TGTGCCTGGAATCTACAGGGGAGCACTGAAGCTTTCTTT. Translating gives CAWNLQGSTEAFF.